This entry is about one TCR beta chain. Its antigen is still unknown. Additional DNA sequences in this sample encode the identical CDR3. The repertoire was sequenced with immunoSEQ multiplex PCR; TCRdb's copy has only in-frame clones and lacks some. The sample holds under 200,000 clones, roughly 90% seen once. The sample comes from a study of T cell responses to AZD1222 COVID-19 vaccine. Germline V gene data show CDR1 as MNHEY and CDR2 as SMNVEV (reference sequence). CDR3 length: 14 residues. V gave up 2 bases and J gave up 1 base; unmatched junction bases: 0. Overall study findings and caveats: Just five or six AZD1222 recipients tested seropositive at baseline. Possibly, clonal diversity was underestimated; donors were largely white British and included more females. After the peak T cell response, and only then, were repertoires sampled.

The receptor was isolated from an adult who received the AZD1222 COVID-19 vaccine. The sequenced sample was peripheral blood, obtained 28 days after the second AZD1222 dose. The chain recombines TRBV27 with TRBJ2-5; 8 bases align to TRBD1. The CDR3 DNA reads TGTGCCAGCAGTTTAGGACAGGGCCAAGAGACCCAGTACTTC. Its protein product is CASSLGQGQETQYF.